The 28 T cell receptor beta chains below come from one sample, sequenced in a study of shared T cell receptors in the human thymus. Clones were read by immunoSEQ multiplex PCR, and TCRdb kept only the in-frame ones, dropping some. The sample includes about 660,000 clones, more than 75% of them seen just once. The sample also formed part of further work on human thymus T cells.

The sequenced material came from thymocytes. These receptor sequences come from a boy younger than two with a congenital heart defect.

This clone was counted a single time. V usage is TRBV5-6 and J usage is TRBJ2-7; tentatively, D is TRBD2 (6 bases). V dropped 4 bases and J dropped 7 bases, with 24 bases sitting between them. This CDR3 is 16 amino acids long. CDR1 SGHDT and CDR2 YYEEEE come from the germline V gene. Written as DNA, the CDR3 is TGTGCCAGCAGCCCCGGGGGTGGTAAGGGACGAAGAGAGCAGTACTTC. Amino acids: CASSPGGGKGRREQYF.

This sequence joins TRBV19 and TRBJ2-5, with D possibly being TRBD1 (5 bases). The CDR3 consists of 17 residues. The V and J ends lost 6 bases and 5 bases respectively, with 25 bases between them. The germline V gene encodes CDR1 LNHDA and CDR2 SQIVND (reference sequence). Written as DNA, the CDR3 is TGTGCCAGTAGCCTCAGGGTTGTGACACCGGTGGTTGAGACCCAGTACTTC. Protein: CASSLRVVTPVVETQYF.

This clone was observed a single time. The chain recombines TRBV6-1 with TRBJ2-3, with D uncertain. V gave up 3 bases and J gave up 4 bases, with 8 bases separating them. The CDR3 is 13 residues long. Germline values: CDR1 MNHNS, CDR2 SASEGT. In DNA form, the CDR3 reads TGTGCCAGCAGTGAGCTTCACTCAGATACGCAGTATTTT. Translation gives CASSELHSDTQYF.

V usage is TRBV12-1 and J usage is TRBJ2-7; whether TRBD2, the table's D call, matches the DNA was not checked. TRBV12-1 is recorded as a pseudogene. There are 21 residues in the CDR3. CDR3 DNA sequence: TGTGCCAGCAGCACCCGGAGGAGGGCTAGCGGGAGCCTGGTTTCAGTCTACGAGCAGTACTTC. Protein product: CASSTRRRASGSLVSVYEQYF.

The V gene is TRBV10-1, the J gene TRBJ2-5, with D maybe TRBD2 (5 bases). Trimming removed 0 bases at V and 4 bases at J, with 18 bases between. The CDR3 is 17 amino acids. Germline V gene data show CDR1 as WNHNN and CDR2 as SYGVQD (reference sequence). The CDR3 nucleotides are TGCGCCAGCAGTGAGTCTCAGTTAGGTGGGAGTGCAGAGACCCAGTACTTC. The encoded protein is CASSESQLGGSAETQYF.

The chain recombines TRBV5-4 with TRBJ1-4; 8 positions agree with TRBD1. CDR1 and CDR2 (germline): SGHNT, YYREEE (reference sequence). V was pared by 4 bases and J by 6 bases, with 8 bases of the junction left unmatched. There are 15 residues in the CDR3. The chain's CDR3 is CASSTRQGQDEKLFF. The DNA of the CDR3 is TGTGCCAGCAGCACCCGACAGGGGCAGGATGAAAAACTGTTTTTT.

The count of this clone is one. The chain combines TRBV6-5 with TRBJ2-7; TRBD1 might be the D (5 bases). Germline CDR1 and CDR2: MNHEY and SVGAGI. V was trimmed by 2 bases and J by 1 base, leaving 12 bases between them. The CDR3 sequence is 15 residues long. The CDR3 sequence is CASSYRIQGSYEQYF. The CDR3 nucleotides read TGTGCCAGCAGTTACCGGATTCAGGGTTCCTACGAGCAGTACTTC.

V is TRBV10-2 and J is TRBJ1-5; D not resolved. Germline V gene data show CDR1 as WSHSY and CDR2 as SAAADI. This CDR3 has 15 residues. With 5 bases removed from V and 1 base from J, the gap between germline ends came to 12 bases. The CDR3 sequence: CASSTDFGSNQPQHF. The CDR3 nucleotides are TGCGCCAGCAGTACAGATTTCGGAAGCAATCAGCCCCAGCATTTT.

The CDR3 loop reads CASSNSLGQAQLGGYTF. CDR3 in DNA: TGTGCCAGCTCAAATAGCCTCGGACAGGCCCAACTAGGCGGCTACACCTTC. V and J are TRBV27 and TRBJ1-2; 7 bases map to TRBD1. This CDR3 has 17 residues. Germline lookup yields CDR1 MNHEY and CDR2 SMNVEV (reference sequence). Unmatched junction bases numbered 23, after V lost 8 bases and J lost 8 bases.

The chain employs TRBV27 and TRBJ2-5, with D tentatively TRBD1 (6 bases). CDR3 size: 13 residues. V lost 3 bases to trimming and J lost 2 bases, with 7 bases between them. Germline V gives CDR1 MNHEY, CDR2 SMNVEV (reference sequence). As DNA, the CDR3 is TGTGCCAGCAGTTTTACAGGGCAAGAGACCCAGTACTTC. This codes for CASSFTGQETQYF.

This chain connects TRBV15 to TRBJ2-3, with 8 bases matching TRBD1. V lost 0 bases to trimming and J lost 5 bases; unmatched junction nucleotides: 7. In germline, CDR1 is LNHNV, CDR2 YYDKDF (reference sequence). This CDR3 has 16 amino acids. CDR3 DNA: TGTGCCACCAGCAGAGATCAGGACAGGGTCTTAGATACGCAGTATTTT. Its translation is CATSRDQDRVLDTQYF.

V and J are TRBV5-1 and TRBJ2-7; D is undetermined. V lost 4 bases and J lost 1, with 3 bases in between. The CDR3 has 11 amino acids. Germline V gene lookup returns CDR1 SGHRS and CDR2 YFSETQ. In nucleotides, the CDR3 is TGCGCCAGCAGCCGTTCCTACGAGCAGTACTTC. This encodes CASSRSYEQYF. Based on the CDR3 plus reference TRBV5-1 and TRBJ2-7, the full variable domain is KAGVTQTPRYLIKTRGQQVTLSCSPISGHRSVSWYQQTPGQGLQFLFEYFSETQRNKGNFPGRFSGRQFSNSRSEMNVSTLELGDSALYLCASSRSYEQYFGPGTRLTVT.

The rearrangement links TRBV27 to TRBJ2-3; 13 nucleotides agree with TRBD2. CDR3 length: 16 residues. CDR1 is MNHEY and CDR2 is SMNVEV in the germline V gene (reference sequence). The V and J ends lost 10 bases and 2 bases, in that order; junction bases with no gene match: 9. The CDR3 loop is CATKRLAGGHTDTQYF. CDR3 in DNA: TGTGCCACCAAACGACTAGCGGGAGGCCACACAGATACGCAGTATTTT.

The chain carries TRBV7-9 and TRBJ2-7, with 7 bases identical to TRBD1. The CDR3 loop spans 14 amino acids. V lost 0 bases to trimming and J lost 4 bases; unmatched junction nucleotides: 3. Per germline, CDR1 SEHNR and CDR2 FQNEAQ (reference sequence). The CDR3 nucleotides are TGTGCCAGCAGCTTAGCGGACAGGATGTACGAGCAGTACTTC. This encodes CASSLADRMYEQYF.

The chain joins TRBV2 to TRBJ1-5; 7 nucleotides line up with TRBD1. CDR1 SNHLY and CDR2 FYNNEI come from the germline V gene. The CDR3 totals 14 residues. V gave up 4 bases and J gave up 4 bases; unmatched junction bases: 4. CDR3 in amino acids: CASSVDRVNQPQHF. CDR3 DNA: TGTGCCAGCAGTGTCGACAGGGTAAATCAGCCCCAGCATTTT.

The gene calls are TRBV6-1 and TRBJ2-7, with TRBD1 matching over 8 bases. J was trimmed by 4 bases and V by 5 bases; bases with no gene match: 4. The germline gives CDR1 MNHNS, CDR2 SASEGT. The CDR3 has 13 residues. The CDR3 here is CASSWDRQYEQYF. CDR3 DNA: TGTGCCAGCAGTTGGGACAGGCAATACGAGCAGTACTTC.

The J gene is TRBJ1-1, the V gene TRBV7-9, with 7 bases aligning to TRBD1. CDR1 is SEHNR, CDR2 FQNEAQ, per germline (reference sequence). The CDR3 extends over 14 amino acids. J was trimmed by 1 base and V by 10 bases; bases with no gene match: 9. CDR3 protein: CATLEGAKNTEAFF. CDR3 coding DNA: TGTGCCACTCTAGAGGGGGCGAAGAACACTGAAGCTTTCTTT.

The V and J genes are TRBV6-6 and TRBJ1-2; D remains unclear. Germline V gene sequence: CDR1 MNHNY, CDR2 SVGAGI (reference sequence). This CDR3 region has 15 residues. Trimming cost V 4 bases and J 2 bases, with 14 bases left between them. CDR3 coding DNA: TGTGCCAGCAGTTCCCCGGGTGGAGTAAACTATGGCTACACCTTC. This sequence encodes CASSSPGGVNYGYTF.

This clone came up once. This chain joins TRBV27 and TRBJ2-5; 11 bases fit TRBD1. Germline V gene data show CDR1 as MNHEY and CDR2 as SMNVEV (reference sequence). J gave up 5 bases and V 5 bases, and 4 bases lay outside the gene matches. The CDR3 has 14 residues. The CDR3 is CASSTGTGGETQYF. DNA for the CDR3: TGTGCCAGCAGTACTGGGACAGGGGGGGAGACCCAGTACTTC.

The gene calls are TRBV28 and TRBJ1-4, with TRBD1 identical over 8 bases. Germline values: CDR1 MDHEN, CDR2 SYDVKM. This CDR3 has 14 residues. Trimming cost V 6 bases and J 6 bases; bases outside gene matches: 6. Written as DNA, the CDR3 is TGTGCCAGCAGCTTTGACAGGGGTGATGAAAAACTGTTTTTT. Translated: CASSFDRGDEKLFF.

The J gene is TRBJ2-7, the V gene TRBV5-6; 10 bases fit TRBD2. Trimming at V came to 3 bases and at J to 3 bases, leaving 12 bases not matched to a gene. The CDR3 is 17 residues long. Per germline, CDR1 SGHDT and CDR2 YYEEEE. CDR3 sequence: CASSSNSLAGKRYEQYF. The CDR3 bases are TGTGCCAGCAGCTCCAACTCACTAGCGGGGAAGCGCTACGAGCAGTACTTC.

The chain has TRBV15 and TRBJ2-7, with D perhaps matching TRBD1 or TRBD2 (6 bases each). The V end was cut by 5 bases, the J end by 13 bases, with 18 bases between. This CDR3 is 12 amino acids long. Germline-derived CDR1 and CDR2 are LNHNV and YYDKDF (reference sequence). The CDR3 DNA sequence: TGTGCCACCAGCGGAGGGGGGAACAGGGTCTACTTC. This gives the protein CATSGGGNRVYF.

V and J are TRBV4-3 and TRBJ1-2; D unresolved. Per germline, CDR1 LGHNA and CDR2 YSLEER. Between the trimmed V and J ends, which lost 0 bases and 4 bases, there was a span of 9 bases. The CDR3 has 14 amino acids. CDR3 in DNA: TGCGCCAGCAGCCAAGAATCGGAGACCTATGGCTACACCTTC. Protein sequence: CASSQESETYGYTF.

CDR3 sequence: CASRPRTAYNEQFF. For the CDR3, the DNA is TGTGCCAGCAGACCTAGGACAGCTTACAATGAGCAGTTCTTC. The gene calls are TRBV7-9 and TRBJ2-1, with D tentatively TRBD1 (6 bases). This CDR3 is 14 amino acids long. Trimming stripped 6 bases from V and 4 bases from J, with 13 bases between. The germline CDR1 and CDR2 sequences are SEHNR and FQNEAQ (reference sequence).

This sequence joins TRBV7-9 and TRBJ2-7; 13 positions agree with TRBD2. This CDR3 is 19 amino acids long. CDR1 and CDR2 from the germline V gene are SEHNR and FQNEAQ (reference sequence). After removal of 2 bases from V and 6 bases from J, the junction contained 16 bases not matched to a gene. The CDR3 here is CASSLRTYRTSGSGVEQYF. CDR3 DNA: TGTGCCAGCAGCTTAAGGACATACAGGACTAGCGGGAGCGGGGTCGAGCAGTACTTC.

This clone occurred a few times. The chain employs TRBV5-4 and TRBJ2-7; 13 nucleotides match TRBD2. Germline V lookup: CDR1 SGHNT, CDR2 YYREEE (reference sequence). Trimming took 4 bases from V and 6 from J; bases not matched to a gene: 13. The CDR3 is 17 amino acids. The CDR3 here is CASSPGGTSGNYSEQYF. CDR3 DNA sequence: TGTGCCAGCAGCCCAGGGGGGACTAGCGGGAATTATAGCGAGCAGTACTTC.

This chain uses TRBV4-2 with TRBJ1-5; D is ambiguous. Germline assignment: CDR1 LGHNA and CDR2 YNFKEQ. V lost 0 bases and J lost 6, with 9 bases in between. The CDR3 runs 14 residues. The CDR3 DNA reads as TGTGCCAGCAGCCAAGATGAAGAGGGTCAGCCCCAGCATTTT. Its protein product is CASSQDEEGQPQHF.

In DNA, the CDR3 is TGTGCCAGCAGCAAACTAGCGGCTATTCTCAATGAGCAGTTCTTC. This translates into CASSKLAAILNEQFF. The gene calls are TRBV28 and TRBJ2-1, with 8 positions matching TRBD2. Germline V lookup: CDR1 MDHEN, CDR2 SYDVKM. The CDR3 runs to 15 residues. Trimming removed 6 bases from V and 6 bases from J; junction bases left unmatched: 10.